This is a list of T cell receptor beta chains from one sample in a study of immune heterogeneity within non-small cell lung tumors. TCRdb processed the multiplex PCR reads anew with MiXCR; each CDR3 protein has one entry. The sample has 30,000 to 40,000 distinct CDR3 sequences; about 30% are singletons. The sequenced sample was lung tumor tissue. The origin of the receptors is a man aged 35 to 55 with non-small cell lung cancer. The CDR3 runs from the conserved cysteine through the conserved F or W. A D gene is named only where the DNA matches it firmly. Clone size, where shown, is once, few, many, or a class for clones that have expanded.

d_call: TRBD1; j_call: TRBJ2-7; v_call: TRBV7-8; clone_size: few; cdr3_aa: CASSYRDRGYEQYF; cdr3_nt: TGTGCCAGCAGCTACCGGGACAGGGGCTACGAGCAGTACTTC
d_call: -; j_call: TRBJ2-1; v_call: TRBV5-1; clone_size: few; cdr3_aa: CASSLGGPYNEQFF; cdr3_nt: TGCGCCAGCAGCTTAGGAGGGCCGTACAATGAGCAGTTCTTC
d_call: TRBD2; j_call: TRBJ2-1; v_call: TRBV11-3; clone_size: medium-sized; cdr3_aa: CASSATGSGSSYNEQFF; cdr3_nt: TGTGCCAGCAGCGCGACAGGAAGCGGGAGCTCCTACAATGAGCAGTTCTTC
d_call: TRBD2; j_call: TRBJ2-1; v_call: TRBV14; clone_size: -; cdr3_aa: CATAGGRGNEQFF; cdr3_nt: TGTGCCACCGCCGGCGGGAGAGGCAATGAGCAGTTCTTC
d_call: TRBD2; j_call: TRBJ2-3; v_call: TRBV27; clone_size: many; cdr3_aa: CASTGVAGGELADTQYF; cdr3_nt: TGTGCCAGCACCGGGGTAGCGGGAGGGGAGCTGGCAGATACGCAGTATTTT
d_call: TRBD1; j_call: TRBJ1-1; v_call: TRBV10-3; clone_size: medium-sized; cdr3_aa: CAIRERGQGSEAFF; cdr3_nt: TGTGCCATCAGAGAACGGGGACAGGGCTCTGAAGCTTTCTTT
d_call: -; j_call: TRBJ1-3; v_call: TRBV5-1; clone_size: few; cdr3_aa: CASSLTAGNTIYF; cdr3_nt: TGCGCCAGCAGCTTAACAGCTGGAAACACCATATATTTT
d_call: -; j_call: TRBJ2-5; v_call: TRBV11-3; clone_size: -; cdr3_aa: CASSLGGTSQGTQYF; cdr3_nt: TGTGCCAGCAGCTTAGGAGGGACCTCCCAGGGGACCCAGTACTTC
d_call: TRBD2; j_call: TRBJ2-3; v_call: TRBV19; clone_size: many; cdr3_aa: CASSMGLAGGGGTDTQYF; cdr3_nt: TGTGCCAGTAGTATGGGCCTAGCGGGAGGGGGAGGCACAGATACGCAGTATTTT
d_call: -; j_call: TRBJ1-6; v_call: TRBV19; clone_size: many; cdr3_aa: CASSRTAGRSPLHF; cdr3_nt: TGTGCCAGTAGTAGGACGGCGGGGCGTTCACCCCTCCACTTT
d_call: -; j_call: TRBJ1-2; v_call: TRBV20-1; clone_size: many; cdr3_aa: CSARDRRVYGYTF; cdr3_nt: TGCAGTGCTAGAGATCGGAGGGTTTATGGCTACACCTTC
d_call: TRBD1; j_call: TRBJ1-5; v_call: TRBV2; clone_size: -; cdr3_aa: CASSEPGQSEPQHF; cdr3_nt: TGTGCCAGCAGTGAACCGGGACAGTCTGAACCCCAGCATTTT
d_call: TRBD2; j_call: TRBJ2-1; v_call: TRBV6-2/TRBV6-3; clone_size: many; cdr3_aa: CASAAGGPEQFF; cdr3_nt: TGTGCCAGCGCAGCGGGAGGGCCTGAGCAGTTCTTC
d_call: TRBD1; j_call: TRBJ2-7; v_call: TRBV7-2; clone_size: many; cdr3_aa: CASSYTGVGEQYF; cdr3_nt: TGTGCCAGCAGCTACACAGGGGTGGGCGAGCAGTACTTC
d_call: -; j_call: TRBJ2-7; v_call: TRBV18; clone_size: many; cdr3_aa: CASSPRGKGAAYEQYF; cdr3_nt: TGTGCCAGCTCACCACGGGGAAAGGGAGCGGCCTACGAGCAGTACTTC